These 12 T cell receptor beta chains were sequenced from one sample in a study of blood T cells in healthy people across ages. Then a second PCR, running about 7 to 11 cycles, was carried out with a sample-barcoded 5' primer and a J-beta primer mix. TCRdb recomputed calls from the 5' RACE reads with MiXCR, one row per CDR3 protein. In the table there are about 1.5 million distinct CDR3 sequences, under 55% of which are singletons. Source material: blood. All receptors come from a woman under 30 in good health.

The chain uses TRBV20-1 and TRBJ1-2; 10 bases fit TRBD1. Looked up from germline, CDR1 is DFQATT and CDR2 is SNEGSKA (reference sequence). The CDR3 totals 13 residues. The V segment lost 4 bases and the J segment 8 bases; nucleotides outside the gene matches: 7. CDR3 in amino acids: CSAISGTGAGYTF. The DNA of the CDR3 is TGCAGTGCTATTTCCGGGACAGGGGCCGGCTACACCTTC.

V gene TRBV20-1 combines with J gene TRBJ2-1; D gene uncertain. The ends were cut back, 3 bases at V and 2 bases at J, with 17 bases in the middle. This CDR3 comprises 16 residues. CDR1 DFQATT and CDR2 SNEGSKA come from the germline V gene (reference sequence). The CDR3 is CSARFFPRGTYNEQFF. The CDR3 DNA is TGCAGTGCTAGGTTTTTTCCAAGAGGAACCTACAATGAGCAGTTCTTC.

The genes are TRBV6-5 and TRBJ2-5; D may be TRBD2 (5 bases). Gene TRBJ2-1 matches the end of the DNA better, so the J call may be wrong. Germline lookup yields CDR1 MNHEY and CDR2 SVGAGI. This CDR3 spans 15 amino acids. CDR3 region: CASTPFSGIQETQFF. In DNA form, the CDR3 reads TGTGCCAGCACCCCTTTTTCGGGGATACAAGAGACCCAGTTCTTC.

This clonotype came up many times. The chain has TRBV4-1 and TRBJ2-5; the D is unclear. Trimming removed 6 bases from V and 2 bases from J, with 7 bases in between. Germline CDR1 is MGHRA and CDR2 is YSYEKL. CDR3 length equals 12 residues. CDR3 protein: CASSGGQETQYF. CDR3 in DNA: TGCGCCAGCAGTGGCGGTCAAGAGACCCAGTACTTC.

The chain joins TRBV12-3 or TRBV12-4 to TRBJ1-5; the D gene is possibly TRBD1 (6 bases). With 6 bases removed from V and 0 bases from J, the gap between germline ends came to 12 bases. The CDR3 is made up of 15 amino acids. The CDR3: CASRQGHLSNQPQHF. The CDR3 nucleotides are TGTGCCAGCAGACAGGGACACCTTAGCAATCAGCCCCAGCATTTT.

In this sample, this clonotype turned up a few times. The rearrangement links TRBV7-2 to TRBJ1-2, with a possible D match to TRBD1 (6 bases). V was cut by 6 bases and J by 4 bases, with 12 bases left in between. Germline CDR1 reads SGHTA; CDR2 reads FQGNSA. The CDR3 contains 13 residues. CDR3 region: CASSPRGIYGYTF. The CDR3 region has the DNA TGTGCCAGCAGTCCAAGGGGGATCTATGGCTACACCTTC. The full variable domain, completed using reference TRBV7-2 and TRBJ1-2, is GAGVSQSPSNKVTEKGKDVELRCDPISGHTALYWYRQSLGQGLEFLIYFQGNSAPDKSGLPSDRFSAERTGGSVSTLTIQRTQQEDSAVYLCASSPRGIYGYTFGSGTRLTVV.

The V gene is TRBV13, the J gene TRBJ2-5; TRBD1 agrees at 10 bases. The J call may be faulty, since TRBJ2-7 better matches the DNA end. Looked up from germline, CDR1 is PRHDT and CDR2 is FYEKMQ (reference sequence). The CDR3 contains 15 residues. CDR3 amino acids: CASSPAGTGVHEQYF. DNA of the CDR3: TGTGCCAGCAGCCCAGCAGGGACAGGGGTCCACGAGCAGTACTTC.

This clonotype was recorded a few times. The chain employs TRBV9 and TRBJ2-7; unclear D gene. Germline CDR1 and CDR2: SGDLS and YYNGEE. Trimming stripped 0 bases from V and 3 bases from J, with 7 bases between. The CDR3 loop spans 13 amino acids. This chain's CDR3 is CASSVAPVYEQYF. DNA of the CDR3: TGTGCCAGCAGCGTAGCTCCAGTCTACGAGCAGTACTTC.

Regarding this clonotype: A single base separates this from a much larger clone, so it may be a read error. J is TRBJ2-5 and V is TRBV20-1; maybe TRBD2 (6 bases). The CDR3 has 15 residues. V lost 5 bases, J lost 11 bases, and 27 bases lay in between. CDR1 and CDR2 from the germline V gene are DFQATT and SNEGSKA (reference sequence). The CDR3 sequence: CSARPGLSTSGEQYF. The CDR3 nucleotides are TGCAGTGCTCGCCCGGGACTTAGTACTTCGGGTGAGCAGTACTTC.

The rearrangement uses TRBV4-2 and TRBJ1-2, with D maybe TRBD1 (5 bases). Germline values: CDR1 LGHNA, CDR2 YNFKEQ. The CDR3 loop spans 14 amino acids. Between the trimmed V and J ends, which lost 2 bases and 8 bases, there was a span of 15 bases. The CDR3 coding sequence is TGTGCCAGCAGCCAACCTCAGGACACCAAGGGCTACACCTTC. It translates to CASSQPQDTKGYTF.

Regarding this clonotype: The junction differs from germline at one of its ends, possibly a read error. The V call is TRBV7-9, the J call TRBJ1-3; D call uncertain. There are 16 residues in the CDR3. CDR1 is SEHNR, CDR2 FQNEAQ, per germline (reference sequence). Here the CDR3 reads CASNLAPGTAGNTIYF. The DNA for the CDR3 is TGTGCCAGCAACTTAGCTCCAGGCACCGCTGGAAACACCATATATTTT.

This rearrangement joins TRBV20-1 to TRBJ2-5; no firm D call. CDR1 and CDR2 (germline): DFQATT, SNEGSKA (reference sequence). CDR3 length: 14 amino acids. V lost 0 bases and J 11 bases, leaving 19 bases between the germline ends. This CDR3 reads CSARDRVNFNEQYF. In DNA, the CDR3 is TGCAGTGCTAGAGATCGGGTTAACTTCAATGAGCAGTACTTC.